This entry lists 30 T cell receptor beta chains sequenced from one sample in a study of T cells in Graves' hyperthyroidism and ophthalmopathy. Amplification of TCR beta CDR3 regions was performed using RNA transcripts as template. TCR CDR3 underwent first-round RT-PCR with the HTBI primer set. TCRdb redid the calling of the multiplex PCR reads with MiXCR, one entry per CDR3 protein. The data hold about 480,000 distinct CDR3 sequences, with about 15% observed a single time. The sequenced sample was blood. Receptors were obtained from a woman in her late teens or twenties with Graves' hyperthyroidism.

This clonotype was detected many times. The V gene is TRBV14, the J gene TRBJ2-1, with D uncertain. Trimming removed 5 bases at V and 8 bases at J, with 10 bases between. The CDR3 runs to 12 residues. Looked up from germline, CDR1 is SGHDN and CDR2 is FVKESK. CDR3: CASSVALDEQFF. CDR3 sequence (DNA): TGTGCCAGCAGCGTAGCTTTGGATGAGCAGTTCTTC.

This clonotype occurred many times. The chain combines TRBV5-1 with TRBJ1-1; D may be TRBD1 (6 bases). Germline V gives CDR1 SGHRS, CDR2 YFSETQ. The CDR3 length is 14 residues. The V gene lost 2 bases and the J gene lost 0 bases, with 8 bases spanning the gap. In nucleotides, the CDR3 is TGCGCCAGCAGCTTCGGGACAATGAACACTGAAGCTTTCTTT. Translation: CASSFGTMNTEAFF.

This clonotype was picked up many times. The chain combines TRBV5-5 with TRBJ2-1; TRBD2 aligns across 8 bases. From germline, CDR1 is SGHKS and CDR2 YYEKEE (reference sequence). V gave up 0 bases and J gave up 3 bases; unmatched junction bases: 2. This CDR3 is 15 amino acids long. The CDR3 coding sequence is TGTGCCAGCAGCTTGGGAGCGGGAGTCTACAATGAGCAGTTCTTC. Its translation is CASSLGAGVYNEQFF.

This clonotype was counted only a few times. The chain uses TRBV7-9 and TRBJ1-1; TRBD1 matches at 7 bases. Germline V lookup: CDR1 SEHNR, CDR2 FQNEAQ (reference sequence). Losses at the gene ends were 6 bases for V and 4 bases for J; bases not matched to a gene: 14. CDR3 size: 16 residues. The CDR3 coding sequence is TGTGCCAGCAGTCCCAACAGGGGAGCTTGGAGCACTGAAGCTTTCTTT. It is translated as CASSPNRGAWSTEAFF.

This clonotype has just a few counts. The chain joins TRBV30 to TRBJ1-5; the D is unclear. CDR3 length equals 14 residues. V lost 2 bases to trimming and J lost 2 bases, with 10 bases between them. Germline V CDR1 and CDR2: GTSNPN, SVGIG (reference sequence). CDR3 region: CAWSLMMGNQPQHF. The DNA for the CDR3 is TGTGCCTGGAGTTTGATGATGGGCAATCAGCCCCAGCATTTT.

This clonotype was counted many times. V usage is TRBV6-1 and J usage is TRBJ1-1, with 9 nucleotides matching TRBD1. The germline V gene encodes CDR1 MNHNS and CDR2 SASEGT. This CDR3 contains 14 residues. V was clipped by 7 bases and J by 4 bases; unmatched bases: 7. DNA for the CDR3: TGTGCCAGCACCACTACAGGGGGCGGCACTGAAGCTTTCTTT. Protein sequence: CASTTTGGGTEAFF.

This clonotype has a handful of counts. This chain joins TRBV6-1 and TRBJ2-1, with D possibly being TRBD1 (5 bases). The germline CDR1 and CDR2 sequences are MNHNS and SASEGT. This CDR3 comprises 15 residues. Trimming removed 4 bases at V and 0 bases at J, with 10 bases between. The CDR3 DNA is TGTGCCAGCAGTGTACGTGGGGCCTCCTACAATGAGCAGTTCTTC. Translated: CASSVRGASYNEQFF.

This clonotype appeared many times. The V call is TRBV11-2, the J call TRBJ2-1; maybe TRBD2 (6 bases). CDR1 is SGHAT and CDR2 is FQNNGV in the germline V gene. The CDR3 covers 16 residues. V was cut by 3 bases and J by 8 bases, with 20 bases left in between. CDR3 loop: CASSFTRRAVFDEQFF. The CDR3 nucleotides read TGTGCCAGCAGCTTTACACGGAGGGCCGTTTTCGATGAGCAGTTCTTC.

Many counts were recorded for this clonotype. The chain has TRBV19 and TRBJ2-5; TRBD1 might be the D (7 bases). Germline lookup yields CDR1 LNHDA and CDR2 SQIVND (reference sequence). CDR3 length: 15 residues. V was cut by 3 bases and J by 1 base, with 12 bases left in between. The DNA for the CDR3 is TGTGCCAGTAGTATGACAGGGACTTTCCAAGAGACCCAGTACTTC. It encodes CASSMTGTFQETQYF.

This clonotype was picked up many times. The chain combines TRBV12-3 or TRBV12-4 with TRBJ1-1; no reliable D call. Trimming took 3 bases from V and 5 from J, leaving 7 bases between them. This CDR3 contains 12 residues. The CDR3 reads CASSFEETEAFF. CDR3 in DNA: TGTGCCAGCAGTTTCGAGGAAACTGAAGCTTTCTTT.

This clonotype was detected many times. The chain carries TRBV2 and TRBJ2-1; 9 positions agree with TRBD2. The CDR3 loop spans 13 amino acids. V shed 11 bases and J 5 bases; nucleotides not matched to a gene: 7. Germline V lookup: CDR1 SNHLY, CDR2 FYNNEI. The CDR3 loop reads CARRGRVNNEQFF. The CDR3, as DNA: TGTGCCCGCCGCGGGAGGGTTAACAATGAGCAGTTCTTC.

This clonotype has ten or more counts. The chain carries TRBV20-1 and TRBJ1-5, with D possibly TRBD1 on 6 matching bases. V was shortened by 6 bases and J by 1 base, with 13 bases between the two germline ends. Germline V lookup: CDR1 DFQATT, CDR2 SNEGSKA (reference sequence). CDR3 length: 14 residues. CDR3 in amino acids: CSARDISSNQPQHF. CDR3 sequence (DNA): TGCAGTGCGAGGGACATTTCGAGCAATCAGCCCCAGCATTTT.

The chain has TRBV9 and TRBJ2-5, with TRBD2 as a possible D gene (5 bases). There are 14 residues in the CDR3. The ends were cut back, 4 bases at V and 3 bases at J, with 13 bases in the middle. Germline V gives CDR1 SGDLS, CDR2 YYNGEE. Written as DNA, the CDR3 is TGTGCCAGCAGCCGGGATGTTACTAAAGAGACCCAGTACTTC. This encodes CASSRDVTKETQYF.

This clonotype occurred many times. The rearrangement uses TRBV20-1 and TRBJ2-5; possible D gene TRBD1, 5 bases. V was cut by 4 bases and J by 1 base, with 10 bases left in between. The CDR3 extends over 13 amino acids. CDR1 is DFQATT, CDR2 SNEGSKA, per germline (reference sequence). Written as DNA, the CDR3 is TGCAGTGCTATGACAGTAGGCCAAGAGACCCAGTACTTC. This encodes CSAMTVGQETQYF.

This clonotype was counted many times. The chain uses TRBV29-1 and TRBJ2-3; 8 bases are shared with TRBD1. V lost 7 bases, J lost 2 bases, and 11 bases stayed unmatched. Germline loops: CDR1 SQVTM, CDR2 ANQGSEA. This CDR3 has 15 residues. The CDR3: CSAEPGQVYTDTQYF. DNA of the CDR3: TGCAGCGCCGAGCCGGGACAGGTATACACAGATACGCAGTATTTT.

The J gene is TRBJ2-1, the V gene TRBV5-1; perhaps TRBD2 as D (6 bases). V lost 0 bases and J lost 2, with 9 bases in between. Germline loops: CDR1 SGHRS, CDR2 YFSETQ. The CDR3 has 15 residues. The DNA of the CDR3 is TGCGCCAGCAGCTTGGGGACTAAAACCTACAATGAGCAGTTCTTC. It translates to CASSLGTKTYNEQFF. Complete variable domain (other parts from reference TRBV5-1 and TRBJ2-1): KAGVTQTPRYLIKTRGQQVTLSCSPISGHRSVSWYQQTPGQGLQFLFEYFSETQRNKGNFPGRFSGRQFSNSRSEMNVSTLELGDSALYLCASSLGTKTYNEQFFGPGTRLTVL.

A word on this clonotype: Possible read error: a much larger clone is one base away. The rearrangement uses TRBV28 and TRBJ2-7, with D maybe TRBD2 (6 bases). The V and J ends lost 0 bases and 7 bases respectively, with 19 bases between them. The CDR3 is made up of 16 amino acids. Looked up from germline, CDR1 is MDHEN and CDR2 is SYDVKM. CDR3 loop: CASSLWSKGGGGEQYF. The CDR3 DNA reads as TGTGCCAGCAGTTTATGGTCTAAGGGAGGAGGAGGGGAGCAGTACTTC.

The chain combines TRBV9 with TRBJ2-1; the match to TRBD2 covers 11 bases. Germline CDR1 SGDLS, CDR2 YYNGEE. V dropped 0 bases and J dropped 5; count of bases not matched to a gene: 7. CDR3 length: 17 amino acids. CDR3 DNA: TGTGCCAGCAGCGTAGGACTAGCGGGAATTATGAACAATGAGCAGTTCTTC. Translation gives CASSVGLAGIMNNEQFF.

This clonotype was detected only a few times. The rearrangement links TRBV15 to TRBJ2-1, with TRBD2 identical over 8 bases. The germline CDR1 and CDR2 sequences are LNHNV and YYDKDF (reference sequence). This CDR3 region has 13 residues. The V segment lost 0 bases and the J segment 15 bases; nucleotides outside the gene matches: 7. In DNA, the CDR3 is TGTGCCACCAGCAGAGAGGGGCTAGCGGGTCCGTTCTTC. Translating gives CATSREGLAGPFF.

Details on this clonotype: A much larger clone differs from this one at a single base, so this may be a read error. The CDR3 region has the DNA TGCGCCAGCAGCTTGGTTACCGGGACAGCGTACAATGAGCAGTTCTTC. It yields the protein CASSLVTGTAYNEQFF. The rearrangement joins TRBV5-1 to TRBJ2-1, with 7 nucleotides matching TRBD1. With 0 bases clipped from V and 4 bases from J, the junction kept 7 bases outside the gene matches. This CDR3 comprises 16 residues. Germline values: CDR1 SGHRS, CDR2 YFSETQ. Full variable domain (outside the CDR3, taken from reference TRBV5-1 and TRBJ2-1): KAGVTQTPRYLIKTRGQQVTLSCSPISGHRSVSWYQQTPGQGLQFLFEYFSETQRNKGNFPGRFSGRQFSNSRSEMNVSTLELGDSALYLCASSLVTGTAYNEQFFGPGTRLTVL.

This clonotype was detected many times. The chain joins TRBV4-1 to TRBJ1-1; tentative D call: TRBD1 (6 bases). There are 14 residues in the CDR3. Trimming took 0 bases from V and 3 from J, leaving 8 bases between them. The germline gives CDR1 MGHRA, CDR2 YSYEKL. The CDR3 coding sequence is TGCGCCAGCAGCCAAGACGAGGGGGACACTGAAGCTTTCTTT. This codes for CASSQDEGDTEAFF.

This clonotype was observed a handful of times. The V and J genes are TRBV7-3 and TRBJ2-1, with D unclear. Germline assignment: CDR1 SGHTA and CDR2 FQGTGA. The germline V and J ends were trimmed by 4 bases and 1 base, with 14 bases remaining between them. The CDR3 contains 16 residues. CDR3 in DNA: TGTGCCAGCAGCTCCGGTAGAGCCCTGTCCTACAATGAGCAGTTCTTC. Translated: CASSSGRALSYNEQFF.

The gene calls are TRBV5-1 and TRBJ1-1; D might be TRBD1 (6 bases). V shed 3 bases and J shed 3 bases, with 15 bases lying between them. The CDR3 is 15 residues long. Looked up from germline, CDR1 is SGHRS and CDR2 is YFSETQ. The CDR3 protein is CASSSGTRTYTEAFF. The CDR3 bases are TGCGCCAGCAGCTCGGGGACAAGGACGTACACTGAAGCTTTCTTT.

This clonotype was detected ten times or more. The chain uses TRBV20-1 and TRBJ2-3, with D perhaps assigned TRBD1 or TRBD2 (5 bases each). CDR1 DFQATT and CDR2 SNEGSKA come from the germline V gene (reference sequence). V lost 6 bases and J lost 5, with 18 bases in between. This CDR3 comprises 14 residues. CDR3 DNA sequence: TGCAGTGCGGGGACCCACATCGGATTAGATACGCAGTATTTT. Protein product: CSAGTHIGLDTQYF.

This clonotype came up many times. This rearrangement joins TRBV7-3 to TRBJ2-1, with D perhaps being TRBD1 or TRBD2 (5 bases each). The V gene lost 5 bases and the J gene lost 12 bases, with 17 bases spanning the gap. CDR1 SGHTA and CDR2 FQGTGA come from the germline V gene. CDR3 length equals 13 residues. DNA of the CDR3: TGTGCCAGCAGCACGGGGCATCCCGGGCCGCAGTTCTTC. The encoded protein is CASSTGHPGPQFF. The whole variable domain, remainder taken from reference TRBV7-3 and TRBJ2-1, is GAGVSQTPSNKVTEKGKYVELRCDPISGHTALYWYRQSLGQGPEFLIYFQGTGAADDSGLPNDRFFAVRPEGSVSTLKIQRTERGDSAVYLCASSTGHPGPQFFGPGTRLTVL.

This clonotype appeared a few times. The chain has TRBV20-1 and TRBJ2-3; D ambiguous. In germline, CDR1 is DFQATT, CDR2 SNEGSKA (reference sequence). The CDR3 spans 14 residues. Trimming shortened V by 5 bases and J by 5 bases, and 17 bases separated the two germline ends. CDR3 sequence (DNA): TGCAGTGCTGGAAGCGCGCGTCCAGGAGATACGCAGTATTTT. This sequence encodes CSAGSARPGDTQYF.

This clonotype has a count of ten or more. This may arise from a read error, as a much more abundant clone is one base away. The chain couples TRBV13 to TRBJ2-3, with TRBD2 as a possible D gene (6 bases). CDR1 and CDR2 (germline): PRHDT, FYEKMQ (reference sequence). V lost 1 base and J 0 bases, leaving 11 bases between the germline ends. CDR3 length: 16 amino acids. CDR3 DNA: TGTGCCAGCAGCTTAGTAATAGCGGCTAGCACAGATACGCAGTATTTT. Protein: CASSLVIAASTDTQYF.

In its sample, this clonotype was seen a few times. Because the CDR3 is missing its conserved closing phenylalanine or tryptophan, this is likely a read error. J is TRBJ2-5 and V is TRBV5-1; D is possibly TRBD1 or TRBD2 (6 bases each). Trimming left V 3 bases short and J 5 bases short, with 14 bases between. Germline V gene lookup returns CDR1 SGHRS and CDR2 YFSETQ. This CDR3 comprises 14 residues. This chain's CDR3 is CASSWKGGGETQYV. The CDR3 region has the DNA TGCGCCAGCAGCTGGAAGGGGGGCGGCGAGACCCAGTACGTC.

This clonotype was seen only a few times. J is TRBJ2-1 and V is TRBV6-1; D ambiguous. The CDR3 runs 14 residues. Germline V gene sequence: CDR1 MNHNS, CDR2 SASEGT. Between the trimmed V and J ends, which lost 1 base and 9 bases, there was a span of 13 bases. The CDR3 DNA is TGTGCCAGCAGTGAAGTAGGCTCAGTCGGTGAGCAGTTCTTC. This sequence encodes CASSEVGSVGEQFF.

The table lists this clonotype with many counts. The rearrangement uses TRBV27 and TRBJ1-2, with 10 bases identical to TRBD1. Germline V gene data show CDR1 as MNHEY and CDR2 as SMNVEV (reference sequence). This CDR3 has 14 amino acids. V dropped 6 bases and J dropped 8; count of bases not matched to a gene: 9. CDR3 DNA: TGTGCCAGCAGGGGACAGGGGTTAGACGGGGGCTACACCTTC. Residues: CASRGQGLDGGYTF.